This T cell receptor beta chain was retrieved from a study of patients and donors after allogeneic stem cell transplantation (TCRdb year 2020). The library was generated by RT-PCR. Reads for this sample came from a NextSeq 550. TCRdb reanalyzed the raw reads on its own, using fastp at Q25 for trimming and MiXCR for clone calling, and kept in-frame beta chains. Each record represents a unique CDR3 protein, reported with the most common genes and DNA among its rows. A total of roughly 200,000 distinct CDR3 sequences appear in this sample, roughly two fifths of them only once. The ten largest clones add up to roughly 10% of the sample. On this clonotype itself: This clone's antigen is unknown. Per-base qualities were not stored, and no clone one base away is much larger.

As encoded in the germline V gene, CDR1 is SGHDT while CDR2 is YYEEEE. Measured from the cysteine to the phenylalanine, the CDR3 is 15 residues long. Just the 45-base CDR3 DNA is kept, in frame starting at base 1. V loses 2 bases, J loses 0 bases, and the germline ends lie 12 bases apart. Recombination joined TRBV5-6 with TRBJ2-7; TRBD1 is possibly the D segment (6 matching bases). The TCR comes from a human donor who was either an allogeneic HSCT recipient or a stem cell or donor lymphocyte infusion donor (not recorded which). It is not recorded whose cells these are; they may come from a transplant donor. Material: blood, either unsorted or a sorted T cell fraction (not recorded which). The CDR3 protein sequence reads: CASSFRQESSYEQYF. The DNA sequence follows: TGTGCCAGCAGCTTCCGACAGGAGAGCTCCTACGAGCAGTACTTC.